This TCR beta chain was identified during a study of identical twins. The CDR3 is 12 amino acids. CDR1 MNHEY and CDR2 SVGAGI come from the germline V gene. V lost 8 bases and J 4 bases, leaving 8 bases between the germline ends. This clonotype showed up just a few times. MiXCR was run by TCRdb on the 5' RACE reads, yielding one entry per CDR3 protein. The repertoire includes roughly 750,000 distinct CDR3 sequences, less than 25% of them detected once, and 4% to 5.5% sits in the top ten. The sample was also reused in another study, on T cells expressing NK-cell markers.

The clonotype was recovered from a woman younger than 30 in good health. The sample comprised PBMCs. V gene TRBV6-5 combines with J gene TRBJ2-2; D unresolved. The CDR3 protein is CASRMRTGELFF. The CDR3 nucleotides read TGTGCCAGCCGCATGCGCACCGGGGAGCTGTTTTTT.